The present entry profiles one T cell receptor beta chain with its context. Original processing methods: Reference gene primer amplification yielded estimated nucleated cell counts. Profiling relied on immunoSEQ multiplex PCR, and the TCRdb table lists in-frame clones only, not all of them. The V and J calls and the clone size are those of that table, but D and trimming were determined from the DNA. This sample has roughly 500,000 clones; 88% occur once, and the top ten carry 8% to 9.5%. The V gene's germline CDR1 is SGHRS and CDR2 YFSETQ. V lost 3 bases and J lost 2; bases outside the gene matches: 8. The CDR3 totals 16 residues. The sample is drawn from a study of blood T cell repertoires in COVID-19. At the level of the study: Acute and convalescent COVID-19 samples came from the United States, Italy and Spain. T cells, B-cell-depleted T cells, or PBMCs supplied cDNA or gDNA.

This receptor was obtained from a woman aged 55-69 years who had recovered from COVID-19. The J gene is TRBJ2-7, the V gene TRBV5-1, with 10 bases that match TRBD1. Material: PBMCs or T cells enriched from blood (not recorded which). The DNA for the CDR3 is TGCGCCAGCAGCTCCTACCGGGACAGGGGTCCCTACGAGCAGTACTTC. It is translated as CASSSYRDRGPYEQYF.